Sequencing of this T cell receptor beta chain was carried out in a study of OX40 agonist ivuxolimab in advanced cancers. Regarding the study as a whole: Some of the nonresponding patients also showed low levels of normalized T-cell clonal expansion.

This clone was seen a handful of times. Its antigen is not identified. CDR3 size: 13 residues. Germline lookup yields CDR1 MDHEN and CDR2 SYDVKM. The V end lost 6 bases, the J end lost 1 base, and 7 bases lay between the germline ends. Assay used: immunoSEQ multiplex PCR; TCRdb lists only in-frame clones, some missing. Found here are almost 85,000 clones, roughly nine tenths of them singletons; the top ten hold around 0.19%. Sequences were derived from CD4+ or CD8+ T cells sorted from blood, sampled in a trial of the OX40 agonist ivuxolimab. The chain links TRBV28 to TRBJ1-5; D not certain. The receptor comes from an adult with an advanced solid tumor such as melanoma, head and neck, liver or kidney cancer. Here the CDR3 DNA reads TGTGCCAGCAGGGATTGGAGCAATCAGCCCCAGCATTTT. This gives the protein CASRDWSNQPQHF.